Shown below are 19 T cell receptor beta chains from a single sample sequenced in a study of T cells after posttransplantation cyclophosphamide. The repertoire was sequenced with immunoSEQ multiplex PCR; TCRdb's copy has only in-frame clones and lacks some. This set yields approximately 30,000 clones and no singletons; the top ten hold less than 7.5%. Sequencing was carried out using PBMCs. The receptors were gathered from a woman aged 45-65 years in good health and a related stem cell transplant donor.

This clone came up many times. V usage is TRBV18 and J usage is TRBJ2-7, with TRBD1 identical over 9 bases. V lost 2 bases to trimming and J lost 11 bases; unmatched junction nucleotides: 7. CDR1 is KGHSH, CDR2 LQKENI, per germline. The CDR3 is 13 residues long. The CDR3 coding sequence is TGTGCCAGCTCACCAGGACAGGGGAAAATAGAGTACTTC. Protein: CASSPGQGKIEYF.

There are many counts of this clone. The CDR3 DNA reads TGTGCCAGCTCACCGGGGACAGGGATGGTCGAGCAGTACTTC. This codes for CASSPGTGMVEQYF. The V call is TRBV18, the J call TRBJ2-7; 9 positions agree with TRBD1. The CDR3 is made up of 14 amino acids. With 3 bases clipped from V and 6 bases from J, the junction kept 6 bases outside the gene matches. Germline values: CDR1 KGHSH, CDR2 LQKENI.

This clone showed up many times. The chain carries TRBV12-3 or TRBV12-4 and TRBJ2-3; D remains unclear. This CDR3 has 11 residues. V lost 1 base and J 10 bases, leaving 6 bases between the germline ends. Written as DNA, the CDR3 is TGTGCCAGCAGTTTAGACCGGGCGCAGTATTTT. Its translation is CASSLDRAQYF.

This clone was seen at least ten times. The chain couples TRBV19 to TRBJ1-1, with a tentative D call TRBD1 (6 bases). Looked up from germline, CDR1 is LNHDA and CDR2 is SQIVND (reference sequence). The CDR3 has 14 residues. V lost 1 base to trimming and J lost 0 bases, with 6 bases between them. In DNA, the CDR3 is TGTGCCAGTAGTATAGGACAGGTGAACACTGAAGCTTTCTTT. This sequence encodes CASSIGQVNTEAFF.

This clone has only a few counts. This chain uses TRBV7-2 with TRBJ1-2; unclear D gene. V dropped 4 bases and J dropped 1 base, with 4 bases sitting between them. The CDR3 runs 12 residues. Germline CDR1 SGHTA, CDR2 FQGNSA. The CDR3 reads CASSYGNYGYTF. CDR3 sequence (DNA): TGTGCCAGCAGCTACGGTAACTATGGCTACACCTTC.

This clone was observed at least ten times. The chain links TRBV19 to TRBJ2-7; perhaps TRBD2 as D (7 bases). With 4 bases removed from V and 3 bases from J, the gap between germline ends came to 16 bases. The CDR3 length is 15 residues. The V gene's germline CDR1 is LNHDA and CDR2 SQIVND (reference sequence). CDR3 loop: CASSTEGRGNYEQYF. The CDR3 coding sequence is TGTGCCAGTAGTACCGAGGGGAGGGGGAACTACGAGCAGTACTTC.

In its sample, this clone was seen many times. The chain uses TRBV7-9 and TRBJ1-5, with D possibly TRBD1 on 5 matching bases. The ends were cut back, 5 bases at V and 6 bases at J, with 14 bases in the middle. The CDR3 extends over 14 amino acids. Germline CDR1 reads SEHNR; CDR2 reads FQNEAQ (reference sequence). CDR3 coding DNA: TGTGCCAGCAGCCCTCCCGGGGGAGGTCAGCCCCAGCATTTT. It encodes CASSPPGGGQPQHF.

This clone was seen many times. The chain is built from TRBV5-4 and TRBJ1-1; D not resolved. CDR1 and CDR2 (germline): SGHNT, YYREEE (reference sequence). The CDR3 runs 13 residues. Between the trimmed V and J ends, which lost 4 bases and 4 bases, there was a span of 11 bases. CDR3 protein: CASSPQASTEAFF. The CDR3 DNA reads as TGTGCCAGCAGCCCCCAAGCGAGCACTGAAGCTTTCTTT.

In its sample, this clone was seen many times. The V and J genes are TRBV7-2 and TRBJ2-2, with 14 bases fitting TRBD2. Germline CDR1 SGHTA, CDR2 FQGNSA. The V and J ends lost 5 bases and 7 bases, in that order; junction bases with no gene match: 3. The CDR3 sequence is 15 residues long. For the CDR3, the DNA is TGTGCCAGCAGCCCCGGGACTAGCGGGAGCGGGGAGCTGTTTTTT. Translation: CASSPGTSGSGELFF.

This clone was counted ten times or more. This rearrangement joins TRBV10-1 to TRBJ2-7; 7 bases fit TRBD1. J lost 3 bases, V lost 10 bases, and 9 bases had no gene match. Per the germline V gene, CDR1 is WNHNN and CDR2 is SYGVQD (reference sequence). This CDR3 has 13 residues. The CDR3 DNA sequence: TGCGCCAACAGGGGCCAACCTCTCTACGAGCAGTACTTC. Translated, it gives CANRGQPLYEQYF.

This clone was recorded many times. This chain links TRBV27 with TRBJ1-5; TRBD1 matches at 8 bases. This CDR3 is built from 17 residues. Germline assignment: CDR1 MNHEY and CDR2 SMNVEV (reference sequence). V trimming: 7 bases; J trimming: 4 bases; junction bases outside the gene matches: 15. The CDR3 coding sequence is TGTGCCAGCAAGACCGAGGGGTGGGGACAGGAAAATCAGCCCCAGCATTTT. The encoded protein is CASKTEGWGQENQPQHF.

This clone appeared many times. The chain joins TRBV4-2 to TRBJ1-3; 7 positions match TRBD1. This CDR3 spans 17 amino acids. Per the germline V gene, CDR1 is LGHNA and CDR2 is YNFKEQ. The V and J ends lost 1 base and 3 bases, in that order; junction bases with no gene match: 9. CDR3 DNA sequence: TGTGCCAGCAGCCAAGTCCCACAGGGGAGAGGTGGAAACACCATATATTTT. Translated, it gives CASSQVPQGRGGNTIYF.

There are many counts of this clone. This chain joins TRBV9 and TRBJ1-5; TRBD1 matches at 8 bases. Germline V CDR1 and CDR2: SGDLS, YYNGEE. The CDR3 runs 15 residues. The J segment lost 4 bases and the V segment lost 3 bases, leaving 6 bases of the junction unmatched. This CDR3 reads CASSAQGASNQPQHF. CDR3 bases: TGTGCCAGCAGCGCCCAGGGGGCGTCTAATCAGCCCCAGCATTTT.

This clone was observed many times. CDR3 DNA sequence: TGTGCCATCAGCCAGGGGGCTGGTGAGCAGTTCTTC. It codes for CAISQGAGEQFF. The rearrangement uses TRBV10-3 and TRBJ2-1, with 8 positions matching TRBD1. The CDR3 totals 12 residues. Germline values: CDR1 ENHRY, CDR2 SYGVKD. J was trimmed by 9 bases and V by 6 bases; bases with no gene match: 4.

This clone was counted between two and nine times. The CDR3 DNA sequence: TGCAGCGTTGAAGACGGGACATTTCACACAGATACGCAGTATTTT. The encoded protein is CSVEDGTFHTDTQYF. The V call is TRBV29-1, the J call TRBJ2-3; D is possibly TRBD1 (6 bases). Germline V gives CDR1 SQVTM, CDR2 ANQGSEA. V lost 0 bases and J lost 2, with 12 bases in between. The CDR3 totals 15 residues.

This clone came up many times. V gene TRBV19 combines with J gene TRBJ2-7, with 9 bases matching TRBD1. The CDR3 extends over 14 amino acids. CDR1 and CDR2 from the germline V gene are LNHDA and SQIVND (reference sequence). V shed 5 bases and J 7 bases; nucleotides not matched to a gene: 9. DNA of the CDR3: TGTGCCAGTAGTTCGGACAGGGGTACCGGAGAGCAGTACTTC. It specifies CASSSDRGTGEQYF.

At least ten counts were recorded for this clone. The V and J genes are TRBV29-1 and TRBJ2-1, with D perhaps TRBD2 (7 bases). The CDR3 extends over 14 amino acids. Deletions cut 3 bases from V and 3 bases from J, with 12 bases between. Germline assignment: CDR1 SQVTM and CDR2 ANQGSEA. The CDR3 protein is CSVEGGAYYNEQFF. The CDR3 DNA sequence: TGCAGCGTTGAGGGGGGGGCCTACTACAATGAGCAGTTCTTC.

This chain links TRBV11-1 with TRBJ2-5, with D perhaps TRBD1 (6 bases). The length of the CDR3 is 14 residues. Per germline, CDR1 SGHAT and CDR2 FQDESV (reference sequence). V lost 5 bases to trimming and J lost 3 bases, with 13 bases between them. The CDR3 DNA sequence: TGTGCCAGCAGCAACCACAGGGCAGAAGAGACCCAGTACTTC. Translating gives CASSNHRAEETQYF.

This clone was observed many times. The chain uses TRBV7-9 and TRBJ1-2, with 7 bases identical to TRBD1. Germline CDR1 and CDR2: SEHNR and FQNEAQ (reference sequence). V gave up 1 base and J gave up 7 bases; unmatched junction bases: 9. The CDR3 spans 15 residues. The CDR3 nucleotides are TGTGCCAGCAGCTTAGTGGCGTCGGCAGGGGGTGGCTACACCTTC. This gives the protein CASSLVASAGGGYTF.